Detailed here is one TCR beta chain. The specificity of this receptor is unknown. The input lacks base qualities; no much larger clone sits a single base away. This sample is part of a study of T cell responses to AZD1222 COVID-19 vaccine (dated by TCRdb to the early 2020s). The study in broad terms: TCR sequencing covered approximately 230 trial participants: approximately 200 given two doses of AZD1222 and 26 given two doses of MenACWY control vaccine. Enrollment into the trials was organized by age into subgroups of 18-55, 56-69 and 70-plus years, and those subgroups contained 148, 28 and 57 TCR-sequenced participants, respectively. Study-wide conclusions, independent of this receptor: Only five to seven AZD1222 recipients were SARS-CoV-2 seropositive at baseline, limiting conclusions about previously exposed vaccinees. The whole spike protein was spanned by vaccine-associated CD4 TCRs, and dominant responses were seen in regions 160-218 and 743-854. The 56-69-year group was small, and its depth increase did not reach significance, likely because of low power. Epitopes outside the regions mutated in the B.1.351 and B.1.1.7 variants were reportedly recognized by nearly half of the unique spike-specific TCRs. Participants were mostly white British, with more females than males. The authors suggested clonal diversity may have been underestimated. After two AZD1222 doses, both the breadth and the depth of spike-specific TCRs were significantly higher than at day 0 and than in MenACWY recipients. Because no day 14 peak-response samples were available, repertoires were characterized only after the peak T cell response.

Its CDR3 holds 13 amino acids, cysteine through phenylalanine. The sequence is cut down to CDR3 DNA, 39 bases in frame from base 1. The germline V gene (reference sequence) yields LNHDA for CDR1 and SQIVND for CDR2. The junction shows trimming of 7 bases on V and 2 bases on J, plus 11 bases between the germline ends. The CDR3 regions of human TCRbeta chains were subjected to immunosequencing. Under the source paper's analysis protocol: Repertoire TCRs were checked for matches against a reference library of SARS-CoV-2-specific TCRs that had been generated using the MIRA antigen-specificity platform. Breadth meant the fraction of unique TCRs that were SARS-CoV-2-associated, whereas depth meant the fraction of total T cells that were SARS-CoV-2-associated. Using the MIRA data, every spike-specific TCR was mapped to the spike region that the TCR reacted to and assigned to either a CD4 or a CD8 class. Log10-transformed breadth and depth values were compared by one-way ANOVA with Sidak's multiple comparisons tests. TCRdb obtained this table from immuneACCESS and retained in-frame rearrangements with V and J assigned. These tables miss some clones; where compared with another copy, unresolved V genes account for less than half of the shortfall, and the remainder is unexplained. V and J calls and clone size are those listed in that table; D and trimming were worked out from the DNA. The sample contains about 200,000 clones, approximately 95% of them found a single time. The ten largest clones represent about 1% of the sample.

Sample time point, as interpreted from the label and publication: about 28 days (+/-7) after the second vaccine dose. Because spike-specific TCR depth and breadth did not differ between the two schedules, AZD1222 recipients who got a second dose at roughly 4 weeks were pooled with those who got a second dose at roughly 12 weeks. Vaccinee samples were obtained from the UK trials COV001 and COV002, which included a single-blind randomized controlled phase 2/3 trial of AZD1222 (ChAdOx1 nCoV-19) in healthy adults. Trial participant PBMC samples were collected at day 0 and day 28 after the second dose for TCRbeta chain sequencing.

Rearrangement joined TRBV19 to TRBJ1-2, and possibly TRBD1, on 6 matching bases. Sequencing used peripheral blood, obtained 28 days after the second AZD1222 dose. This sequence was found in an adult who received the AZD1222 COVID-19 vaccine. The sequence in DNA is TGTGCCAGTATAGGAGGGGGAAACTATGGCTACACCTTC. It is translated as CASIGGGNYGYTF.